The rows below give T cell receptor beta chains drawn from one sample of a study of OX40 agonist ivuxolimab in advanced cancers. Profiled with immunoSEQ multiplex PCR; TCRdb holds only in-frame clones, not every one. The table records 55,000 to 80,000 clones, less than 95% of them present only once. Source: CD4+ or CD8+ T cells sorted from blood, taken in a trial of the OX40 agonist ivuxolimab. The receptors stem from an adult with an advanced solid tumor such as melanoma, head and neck, liver or kidney cancer. CDR3s include the opening cysteine and the closing phenylalanine or tryptophan.

>TRBV18|TRBJ2-3
CASSPFSDTQYF
>TRBV12-1|TRBJ2-7
CASSASLRAGDWEQYF
>TRBV27|TRBJ2-3
CASSLSGTQYF
>TRBV28|TRBJ1-1
CASSLVGGAGLNTEAFF
>TRBV5-3|TRBJ2-5
CARSPGRPRQGIQETQYF
>TRBV5-4|TRBJ1-2
CASSLAAQVSGTRYGYTF
>TRBV28|TRBJ1-1
CASRTGDRGSAEAFF
>TRBV18|TRBJ2-1
CASSPAGTATYNEQFF
>TRBV7-8|TRBJ1-4
CATGRGVGEKLFF
>TRBV19|TRBJ1-1
CASSIGAWNTEAFF
>TRBV11-3|TRBJ2-3
CASSLGGDTQYF
>TRBV21-1|TRBJ2-7
CARAPETVESEQYF
>TRBV30|TRBJ2-7
CAWSHTGGYEQYF
>TRBV12-5|TRBJ1-1
CASGLVHGLGGEAFF
>TRBV28|TRBJ1-5
CASLGGFHHQPQHF
>TRBV6-1|TRBJ2-7
CASRGLEIYVEQYF
>TRBV6-6|TRBJ2-7
CAASRGFFYEQYF
>TRBV5-1|TRBJ2-2
CASTRLAGDTGELFF
>TRBV30|TRBJ1-1
CACNQGWTEAFF
>TRBV19|TRBJ2-7
CASTAPGQGYEQYF
>TRBV25-1|TRBJ2-3
CASSGGQGLGNTQYF
>TRBV7-3|TRBJ2-1
CASSPLAGTGTYNEQFF
>TRBV6-1|TRBJ2-5
CASSTVQETQYF
>TRBV28|TRBJ1-2
CASSMGQAFYGYTF
>TRBV5-1|TRBJ2-7
CASSPDGSGRRYEQYF
>TRBV5-4|TRBJ2-5
CASSSARHEETQYF
>TRBV28|TRBJ2-7
CASRGRIYEQYF
>TRBV11-2|TRBJ2-3
CASSLDQIITDTQYF
>TRBV7-9|TRBJ1-1
CASSSRQGVAKDTEAFF
>TRBV5-1|TRBJ2-2
CASRVDTGELFF
>TRBV5-8|TRBJ1-1
CASSSHTNTEAFF
>TRBV7-7|TRBJ2-1
CASSSGLGLYNEQFF
>TRBV6-6|TRBJ2-7
CASSSVAELGEQYF
>TRBV6-6|TRBJ2-1
CATNSGMGEQFF
>TRBV6-6|TRBJ2-1
CASSYSGGEQFF
>TRBV28|TRBJ2-7
CASSLGQASSYEQYF
>TRBV5-5|TRBJ2-2
CASSHGVWNPNTGELFF
>TRBV11-2|TRBJ1-5
CASSWGQGAGQPQHF
>TRBV18|TRBJ2-3
CASSPPSEDTQYF
>TRBV30|TRBJ1-5
CAWSGAGTAGGWPQHF
>TRBV6-5|TRBJ1-1
CASSYSGQGNTEAFF
>TRBV10-3|TRBJ2-7
CAISGGQGYEQYF
>TRBV4-1|TRBJ2-1
CASSPMGLWDEQFF
>TRBV5-4|TRBJ2-3
CASSLDSGRTDTQYF
>TRBV10-3|TRBJ2-3
CAISFAGSTDTQYF
>TRBV19|TRBJ2-1
CASSIAPLTSGNVEQFF
>TRBV9|TRBJ2-3
CASSVREGDTQYF
>TRBV7-9|TRBJ2-5
CASSLESGLRQETQYF
>TRBV19|TRBJ1-2
CASSIVAGVNYGYTF
>TRBV30|TRBJ1-2
CAWSVGSSYGYTF
>TRBV9|TRBJ2-5
CASSEQGGRVGETQYF
>TRBV2|TRBJ1-1
CASSIKTARDTEAFF
>TRBV11-2|TRBJ1-2
CASSSTRTENYGYTF
>TRBV27|TRBJ2-1
CASSLRQALHNEQFF
>TRBV6-6|TRBJ2-3
CASRYNTDTQYF
>TRBV28|TRBJ1-2
CASTVTGGYGYTF